A single sample is the source of the 30 T cell receptor beta chains below, sequenced in a study of T cells in Graves' hyperthyroidism and ophthalmopathy. TCR beta CDR3 regions were amplified from RNA. Initially, a first-round RT-PCR of the TCR CDR3 employed the HTBI primer set. In TCRdb, the multiplex PCR reads were re-called with MiXCR into one record per CDR3 protein. The sample contains some 620,000 distinct CDR3 sequences, roughly 15% of which appear only once. The sequencing input was blood. The receptor set was obtained from a woman aged 30 to 39 with Graves' hyperthyroidism.

This clonotype was recorded many times. The V call is TRBV7-9, the J call TRBJ2-3, with TRBD1 matching over 7 bases. From germline, CDR1 is SEHNR and CDR2 FQNEAQ (reference sequence). The CDR3 contains 13 residues. The V and J ends lost 5 bases and 4 bases, in that order; junction bases with no gene match: 3. CDR3 amino acids: CASSATGPDTQYF. For the CDR3, the DNA is TGTGCCAGCAGCGCGACAGGGCCAGATACGCAGTATTTT.

The chain joins TRBV20-1 to TRBJ2-1; perhaps TRBD1 as D (5 bases). The CDR3 loop spans 13 amino acids. Between the trimmed V and J ends, which lost 1 base and 7 bases, there was a span of 11 bases. Germline CDR1 reads DFQATT; CDR2 reads SNEGSKA (reference sequence). The CDR3 is CSARGGGRNEQFF. CDR3 bases: TGCAGTGCTAGAGGGGGCGGTAGGAATGAGCAGTTCTTC.

Notes on this clonotype: This may come from a read error, since a much larger clone is one base off. This chain links TRBV12-3 or TRBV12-4 with TRBJ1-1; D gene ambiguous. The CDR3 runs to 13 residues. CDR3 nucleotides: TGTGTCAGCAGCCCTACTACAGTCACTGAAGCTTTCTTT. This translates into CVSSPTTVTEAFF.

This chain joins TRBV12-3 or TRBV12-4 and TRBJ2-1; 10 bases are a match to TRBD1. The V and J ends lost 6 bases and 15 bases, in that order; junction bases with no gene match: 14. The CDR3 is 14 residues long. The CDR3 loop is CASSPRQGAPSRFF. In nucleotides, the CDR3 is TGTGCCAGCAGCCCCAGACAGGGGGCCCCAAGTCGGTTCTTC.

The chain combines TRBV11-2 with TRBJ1-2; weak D call: TRBD1 (5 bases). Per germline, CDR1 SGHAT and CDR2 FQNNGV. The CDR3 contains 14 residues. The V gene lost 6 bases and the J gene lost 2 bases, with 13 bases spanning the gap. The CDR3: CASRVLRTNYGYTF. The CDR3 DNA reads as TGTGCCAGCAGGGTCCTGCGGACAAACTATGGCTACACCTTC.

The gene calls are TRBV4-2 and TRBJ2-1; no reliable D call. V was clipped by 0 bases and J by 6 bases, with 9 bases between them. Germline loops: CDR1 LGHNA, CDR2 YNFKEQ. This CDR3 contains 14 residues. CDR3: CASSQEYRANEQFF. DNA for the CDR3: TGTGCCAGCAGCCAAGAGTACAGAGCCAATGAGCAGTTCTTC.

This clonotype was detected ten times or more. The rearrangement links TRBV13 to TRBJ2-7; possibly TRBD1 for D (5 bases). Germline CDR1 and CDR2: PRHDT and FYEKMQ (reference sequence). V was pared by 0 bases and J by 6 bases, with 12 bases between. The CDR3 extends over 14 amino acids. CDR3 sequence (DNA): TGTGCCAGCAGCTTAGGGACTCCACAGGCCGAGCAGTACTTC. The encoded protein is CASSLGTPQAEQYF.

The rearrangement links TRBV20-1 to TRBJ2-6; tentatively, D is TRBD2 (6 bases). The CDR3 consists of 16 residues. V was shortened by 3 bases and J by 0 bases, with 12 bases between the two germline ends. Germline V gene sequence: CDR1 DFQATT, CDR2 SNEGSKA (reference sequence). CDR3 nucleotide sequence: TGCAGTGCTAGTCCGGGAGCGACCTCTGGGGCCAACGTCCTGACTTTC. It yields the protein CSASPGATSGANVLTF.

The chain combines TRBV7-9 with TRBJ2-5; 7 bases align to TRBD1. Trimming removed 3 bases from V and 2 bases from J; junction bases left unmatched: 15. The CDR3 is 18 residues long. Germline V CDR1 and CDR2: SEHNR, FQNEAQ (reference sequence). The CDR3 nucleotides read TGTGCCAGCAGCTTTCGGCCTCTTTTCACGACAGGGCAAGAGACCCAGTACTTC. The encoded protein is CASSFRPLFTTGQETQYF. Using reference TRBV7-9 and TRBJ2-5 for the parts outside the CDR3, the full variable domain is DTGVSQNPRHKITKRGQNVTFRCDPISEHNRLYWYRQTLGQGPEFLTYFQNEAQLEKSRLLSDRFSAERPKGSFSTLEIQRTEQGDSAMYLCASSFRPLFTTGQETQYFGPGTRLLVL.

The chain combines TRBV4-1 with TRBJ1-4; 7 bases agree with TRBD1. CDR1 is MGHRA, CDR2 YSYEKL, per germline. The CDR3 spans 15 residues. The J segment lost 4 bases and the V segment lost 4 bases, leaving 6 bases of the junction unmatched. CDR3 sequence (DNA): TGCGCCAGCAGCCTATCCGACAGGGTTAATGAAAAACTGTTTTTT. This gives the protein CASSLSDRVNEKLFF.

This clonotype came up many times. The chain is built from TRBV12-3 or TRBV12-4 and TRBJ2-7; the D gene is possibly TRBD2 (6 bases). This CDR3 has 15 amino acids. The V end lost 4 bases, the J end lost 0 bases, and 13 bases lay between the germline ends. DNA of the CDR3: TGTGCCAGCAGTTACCCCCTCGGGGGCTCCTACGAGCAGTACTTC. Translation: CASSYPLGGSYEQYF.

This clonotype occurred many times. The chain joins TRBV6-1 to TRBJ1-4, with a tentative D call TRBD1 (6 bases). CDR1 and CDR2 from the germline V gene are MNHNS and SASEGT. V was cut by 2 bases and J by 8 bases, with 12 bases left in between. The CDR3 is 14 amino acids. DNA of the CDR3: TGTGCCAGCAGTGAAACCAGGGGAAGGGAAAAACTGTTTTTT. Translation gives CASSETRGREKLFF.

Regarding this clonotype: The junction departs from germline at one end; a sequencing error may be responsible. CDR3 protein: CACSFLGRQASPLHF. The DNA for the CDR3 is TGTGCCTGCAGTTTTCTTGGACGGCAAGCTTCACCCCTCCACTTT. The chain has TRBV28 and TRBJ1-6; D not certain. Germline CDR1 MDHEN, CDR2 SYDVKM. The CDR3 length is 15 residues.

The chain employs TRBV6-2 or TRBV6-3 and TRBJ2-1; TRBD2 agrees at 13 bases. Germline V gene data show CDR1 as MNHEY and CDR2 as SVGEGT. The CDR3 length is 16 residues. After removal of 4 bases from V and 3 bases from J, the junction contained 3 bases not matched to a gene. This CDR3 is CASSWTSGSYYNEQFF. The CDR3 DNA follows: TGTGCCAGCAGTTGGACTAGCGGGAGCTACTACAATGAGCAGTTCTTC.

V usage is TRBV19 and J usage is TRBJ2-3, with 7 bases aligning to TRBD2. The CDR3 has 16 residues. V shed 5 bases and J 4 bases; nucleotides not matched to a gene: 12. The germline gives CDR1 LNHDA, CDR2 SQIVND (reference sequence). CDR3 protein: CASSPLRESVADTQYF. CDR3 bases: TGTGCCAGTAGTCCCCTGCGGGAGTCTGTAGCAGATACGCAGTATTTT.

There are a few counts of this clonotype. The genes are TRBV4-1 and TRBJ2-7; 9 bases map to TRBD2. Germline-derived CDR1 and CDR2 are MGHRA and YSYEKL. V trimming: 0 bases; J trimming: 0 bases; junction bases outside the gene matches: 3. This CDR3 region has 16 residues. This CDR3 reads CASSQDLREGSYEQYF. The DNA of the CDR3 is TGCGCCAGCAGCCAAGATCTGCGGGAGGGCTCCTACGAGCAGTACTTC.

This clonotype occurred many times. V and J are TRBV7-2 and TRBJ2-5; 7 nucleotides agree with TRBD1. Losses at the gene ends were 5 bases for V and 3 bases for J; bases not matched to a gene: 9. Germline V gene sequence: CDR1 SGHTA, CDR2 FQGNSA. The CDR3 sequence is 15 residues long. CDR3 protein: CASSDLRGPEETQYF. DNA for the CDR3: TGTGCCAGCAGCGACTTAAGGGGGCCGGAAGAGACCCAGTACTTC.

This clonotype was detected a few times. The rearrangement joins TRBV18 to TRBJ2-1; TRBD2 aligns across 8 bases. CDR1 is KGHSH, CDR2 LQKENI, per germline. This CDR3 has 16 residues. The V gene end was trimmed by 1 base and the J gene end by 5 bases; junction bases not matched to a gene: 7. The CDR3 nucleotides read TGTGCCAGCTCACCACTAGCGGGACTGAAGAACAATGAGCAGTTCTTC. Its protein is CASSPLAGLKNNEQFF.

This clonotype was counted at least ten times. The V and J genes are TRBV7-2 and TRBJ2-3; 7 bases are shared with TRBD2. This CDR3 spans 18 amino acids. With 1 base clipped from V and 3 bases from J, the junction kept 13 bases outside the gene matches. The germline V gene encodes CDR1 SGHTA and CDR2 FQGNSA. The DNA for the CDR3 is TGTGCCAGCAGCTTAGGGGCTATATCGGGAGGTGGTACAGATACGCAGTATTTT. It translates to CASSLGAISGGGTDTQYF.

This clonotype was seen at least ten times. The V and J genes are TRBV10-3 and TRBJ1-2; 8 bases are a match to TRBD1. The length of the CDR3 is 15 residues. Trimming at V came to 3 bases and at J to 8 bases, leaving 11 bases not matched to a gene. Germline V gives CDR1 ENHRY, CDR2 SYGVKD. Written as DNA, the CDR3 is TGTGCCATCAGTGACCCGACAGGGGCAAAGGACGGCTACACCTTC. Its protein product is CAISDPTGAKDGYTF.

This clonotype has a count of ten or more. This rearrangement joins TRBV6-2 or TRBV6-3 to TRBJ1-1; D might be TRBD1 (6 bases). The CDR3 is made up of 14 amino acids. CDR1 is MNHEY, CDR2 SVGEGT, per germline. The V end was cut by 8 bases, the J end by 2 bases, with 15 bases between. The CDR3 bases are TGTGCCAGCCACGACAGGCCCCCTAACACTGAAGCTTTCTTT. This translates into CASHDRPPNTEAFF.

This clonotype has ten or more counts. CDR3 loop: CSARGLVGIHEQYF. In DNA form, the CDR3 reads TGCAGTGCTAGGGGACTAGTGGGAATCCACGAGCAGTACTTC. The chain joins TRBV20-1 to TRBJ2-7; TRBD2 aligns across 8 bases. V dropped 3 bases and J dropped 5; count of bases not matched to a gene: 9. The CDR3 runs 14 residues. Germline V lookup: CDR1 DFQATT, CDR2 SNEGSKA (reference sequence).

The sample holds many counts of this clonotype. This chain connects TRBV5-5 to TRBJ1-2, with D uncertain. This CDR3 has 15 amino acids. Germline V gene lookup returns CDR1 SGHKS and CDR2 YYEKEE (reference sequence). The ends were cut back, 0 bases at V and 8 bases at J, with 17 bases in the middle. This CDR3 is CASSLETDMWRGYTF. CDR3 nucleotide sequence: TGTGCCAGCAGCTTGGAAACAGATATGTGGAGGGGCTACACCTTC.

The sample holds many counts of this clonotype. The rearrangement uses TRBV6-5 and TRBJ2-7, with a weak D call TRBD2 (5 bases). Germline V lookup: CDR1 MNHEY, CDR2 SVGAGI. The CDR3 runs to 13 residues. The V and J ends lost 0 bases and 5 bases respectively, with 8 bases between them. The CDR3 region is CASSYSSGNEQYF. As DNA, the CDR3 is TGTGCCAGCAGTTACTCTTCGGGGAACGAGCAGTACTTC.

This clonotype was counted between two and nine times. The chain is built from TRBV5-8 and TRBJ2-5; D is unresolved. Germline assignment: CDR1 SGHTS and CDR2 YDEGEE. The CDR3 covers 16 residues. V dropped 3 bases and J dropped 1 base, with 16 bases sitting between them. This CDR3 reads CASSSDRKTFQETQYF. In DNA, the CDR3 is TGTGCCAGCAGCTCGGACCGAAAAACATTCCAAGAGACCCAGTACTTC.

The chain links TRBV5-1 to TRBJ2-7; 8 positions agree with TRBD1. Germline-derived CDR1 and CDR2 are SGHRS and YFSETQ. Germline trimming cut 4 bases from V and 3 bases from J; bases unmatched to any gene: 9. The CDR3 is 15 residues long. The CDR3 DNA follows: TGCGCCAGCAGCCCAAGGGGGACAGGTGTCTACGAGCAGTACTTC. It translates to CASSPRGTGVYEQYF.

This clonotype appeared a single time. The V call is TRBV29-1, the J call TRBJ1-1; D remains unclear. Trimming removed 5 bases from V and 0 bases from J, with 7 bases in between. CDR3 size: 12 residues. Germline CDR1 and CDR2: SQVTM and ANQGSEA. In DNA form, the CDR3 reads TGCAGCGTTTGGGTTATGAACACTGAAGCTTTCTTT. This translates into CSVWVMNTEAFF.

This clonotype was detected ten times or more. The V and J genes are TRBV12-3 or TRBV12-4 and TRBJ2-1, with 9 bases identical to TRBD2. The trim removed 6 bases at V and 9 bases at J, leaving 6 bases unmatched. This CDR3 region has 13 residues. The CDR3 DNA is TGTGCCAGCAGCCTAGGACTAGCGACTGAGCAGTTCTTC. Translated: CASSLGLATEQFF.

This clonotype was observed many times. J is TRBJ2-3 and V is TRBV5-1, with 8 bases aligning to TRBD2. Germline CDR1 and CDR2: SGHRS and YFSETQ. J gave up 2 bases and V 0 bases, and 5 bases lay outside the gene matches. The CDR3 runs to 16 residues. The CDR3 bases are TGCGCCAGCAGCTTGGGCCTAGCGGGTATCACAGATACGCAGTATTTT. This encodes CASSLGLAGITDTQYF.

This clonotype was observed at least ten times. The chain carries TRBV28 and TRBJ2-7, with D unclear. Trimming cost V 3 bases and J 4 bases, with 13 bases left between them. The germline gives CDR1 MDHEN, CDR2 SYDVKM. This CDR3 comprises 14 residues. The CDR3 DNA follows: TGTGCCAGCAGTTTTTCGATCAGGTCATACGAGCAGTACTTC. As protein: CASSFSIRSYEQYF. Full variable domain (rest looked up from reference TRBV28 and TRBJ2-7): DVKVTQSSRYLVKRTGEKVFLECVQDMDHENMFWYRQDPGLGLRLIYFSYDVKMKEKGDIPEGYSVSREKKERFSLILESASTNQTSMYLCASSFSIRSYEQYFGPGTRLTVT.